One and the same sample provided the 24 T cell receptor beta chains below, sequenced in a study of spatial heterogeneity in lung cancer (dated by TCRdb to the late 2010s). Library generation was performed with 5' RACE. The listed sequencing device is NextSeq 500. TCRdb took the public reads, trimmed them with fastp at Q25, ran MiXCR for clone calling and kept in-frame beta chains. Identical CDR3 protein sequences are pooled into one entry, listed with their most common genes and DNA. For this sample the table gives tens of thousands of distinct CDR3 sequences, of which 10% to 15% were detected only once. The biggest ten clones account for 30% to 40% of the sample. This sample's time point label indicates: blood at routine non-recurrence follow-up after resection. Material: PBMCs, obtained at follow-up. These receptors were collected from a male donor with early-stage non-small cell lung cancer.

This clonotype was observed a handful of times. The chain links TRBV28 to TRBJ1-5; 7 bases align to TRBD1. After removal of 2 bases from V and 1 base from J, the junction contained 2 bases not matched to a gene. The length of the CDR3 is 15 residues. Germline V gene sequence: CDR1 MDHEN, CDR2 SYDVKM. CDR3 DNA sequence: TGTGCCAGCAGTTTACCGACAGGGAGCAATCAGCCCCAGCATTTT. Protein product: CASSLPTGSNQPQHF.

Ten or more counts support this clonotype. The chain joins TRBV20-1 to TRBJ1-2, with TRBD1 matching over 7 bases. The CDR3 loop spans 11 amino acids. The trim removed 3 bases at V and 8 bases at J, leaving 3 bases unmatched. The germline V gene has CDR1 DFQATT and CDR2 SNEGSKA (reference sequence). The CDR3 reads CSASHRGGYTF. CDR3 in DNA: TGCAGTGCTAGTCACAGGGGCGGCTACACCTTC.

This clonotype was counted only a few times. The chain carries TRBV5-1 and TRBJ2-7, with TRBD2 identical over 8 bases. The J segment lost 5 bases and the V segment lost 4 bases, leaving 8 bases of the junction unmatched. The CDR3 totals 14 residues. The germline CDR1 and CDR2 sequences are SGHRS and YFSETQ. Here the CDR3 DNA reads TGCGCCAGCAGCCTGAGGACTAGCACGCACGAGCAGTACTTC. Its translation: CASSLRTSTHEQYF. Together with reference TRBV5-1 and TRBJ2-7, the CDR3 gives the full variable domain: KAGVTQTPRYLIKTRGQQVTLSCSPISGHRSVSWYQQTPGQGLQFLFEYFSETQRNKGNFPGRFSGRQFSNSRSEMNVSTLELGDSALYLCASSLRTSTHEQYFGPGTRLTVT.

This chain links TRBV28 with TRBJ2-7; D unresolved. Germline V gene sequence: CDR1 MDHEN, CDR2 SYDVKM. The CDR3 consists of 12 residues. Trimming shortened V by 6 bases and J by 6 bases, and 12 bases separated the two germline ends. CDR3 in amino acids: CASSLRLFEQYF. The CDR3 nucleotides read TGTGCCAGCAGCCTAAGACTCTTCGAGCAGTACTTC.

Notes on this clonotype: This may come from a read error, since a much larger clone is one base off. This sequence joins TRBV18 and TRBJ1-4, with a possible D match to TRBD1 (6 bases). Germline V lookup: CDR1 KGHSH, CDR2 LQKENI. The CDR3 runs to 16 residues. The CDR3 region has the DNA TGTGTCAGCTCACCACCTAGGGGGTCAACTAATGAAAAACTGTTTTTT. It is translated as CVSSPPRGSTNEKLFF.

This clonotype was picked up a small number of times. J is TRBJ1-2 and V is TRBV1. TRBV1 is a listed pseudogene. The CDR3 extends over 13 amino acids. The CDR3 protein is CTSSHDPPDGYTF. CDR3 sequence (DNA): TGCACCAGCAGCCATGATCCGCCTGATGGCTACACCTTC.

This clonotype was counted only a few times. V and J are TRBV12-3 or TRBV12-4 and TRBJ1-5; a weak D match, TRBD1 (5 bases). Trimming left V 6 bases short and J 3 bases short, with 12 bases between. This CDR3 is built from 14 residues. CDR3 region: CASSPQVNNQPQHF. DNA for the CDR3: TGTGCCAGCAGCCCACAGGTAAACAATCAGCCCCAGCATTTT.

This clonotype has at least ten counts. The rearrangement uses TRBV12-3 or TRBV12-4 and TRBJ1-2; unclear D gene. With 5 bases removed from V and 6 bases from J, the gap between germline ends came to 19 bases. The CDR3 loop spans 15 amino acids. The CDR3 loop is CASSAAALDYDGYTF. The DNA for the CDR3 is TGTGCCAGCAGTGCGGCGGCCCTCGACTATGATGGCTACACCTTC.

This clonotype was counted at least ten times. The chain has TRBV12-3 or TRBV12-4 and TRBJ2-7; 10 positions match TRBD1. CDR3 size: 14 residues. The J segment lost 6 bases and the V segment lost 5 bases, leaving 7 bases of the junction unmatched. CDR3: CASSKGQGYSEQYF. In DNA form, the CDR3 reads TGTGCCAGCAGTAAGGGACAGGGGTACTCCGAGCAGTACTTC.

Details on this clonotype: Compared with germline, one end of the junction differs, possibly owing to a read error. The chain couples TRBV5-6 to TRBJ2-7; 10 bases agree with TRBD1. Germline-derived CDR1 and CDR2 are SGHDT and YYEEEE. The CDR3 is made up of 14 amino acids. The CDR3 DNA reads as TGTGCCAGCAGCATGGGACAGGGGTCCTACGAGCTGTACTTC. Its protein is CASSMGQGSYELYF.

This clonotype was picked up a small number of times. In DNA form, the CDR3 reads TGTGCCAGTACCCCCCGGGGAGAGCTCTACAATGAGCAGTTCTTC. It is translated as CASTPRGELYNEQFF. The V gene is TRBV19, the J gene TRBJ2-1, with D tentatively TRBD2 (5 bases). The V gene's germline CDR1 is LNHDA and CDR2 SQIVND (reference sequence). This CDR3 region has 15 residues. V gave up 7 bases and J gave up 3 bases, with 16 bases separating them.

This rearrangement joins TRBV9 to TRBJ2-7; 7 nucleotides agree with TRBD2. Germline CDR1 reads SGDLS; CDR2 reads YYNGEE. The CDR3 extends over 17 amino acids. Losses at the gene ends were 0 bases for V and 0 bases for J; bases not matched to a gene: 9. The CDR3 loop reads CASSVGSSGFSSYEQYF. Here the CDR3 DNA reads TGTGCCAGCAGCGTAGGGTCTAGCGGTTTTAGCTCCTACGAGCAGTACTTC.

Many counts were recorded for this clonotype. The chain is built from TRBV27 and TRBJ2-7, with TRBD1 as a possible D gene (6 bases). This CDR3 is built from 13 residues. V was cut by 5 bases and J by 1 base, with 9 bases left in between. Looked up from germline, CDR1 is MNHEY and CDR2 is SMNVEV (reference sequence). The DNA of the CDR3 is TGTGCCAGCAGTCCGGGACAATCCTACGAGCAGTACTTC. It translates to CASSPGQSYEQYF.

This chain links TRBV7-3 with TRBJ1-6, with D unclear. Germline-derived CDR1 and CDR2 are SGHTA and FQGTGA. The CDR3 length is 15 residues. With 0 bases removed from V and 8 bases from J, the gap between germline ends came to 11 bases. CDR3: CASSLTANGYSPLHF. The CDR3, as DNA: TGTGCCAGCAGCTTAACGGCAAACGGGTATTCACCCCTCCACTTT.

This clonotype was recorded many times. V and J are TRBV7-3 and TRBJ2-1; a weak D match, TRBD2 (6 bases). CDR1 is SGHTA, CDR2 FQGTGA, per germline. The germline V and J ends were trimmed by 4 bases and 5 bases, with 9 bases remaining between them. CDR3 size: 13 residues. This CDR3 is CASSSGGNNEQFF. CDR3 DNA sequence: TGTGCCAGCAGCTCCGGGGGTAACAATGAGCAGTTCTTC.

The gene calls are TRBV10-3 and TRBJ2-7; TRBD1 might be the D (5 bases). CDR1 is ENHRY and CDR2 is SYGVKD in the germline V gene. CDR3 length: 12 residues. Deletions cut 11 bases from V and 6 bases from J, with 17 bases between. CDR3 amino acids: CAVTQDMSEQYF. The DNA for the CDR3 is TGTGCCGTTACTCAGGACATGAGCGAGCAGTACTTC.

This clonotype was detected a few times. The gene calls are TRBV20-1 and TRBJ1-1; a possible D gene is TRBD1 (6 bases). This CDR3 has 13 amino acids. CDR1 DFQATT and CDR2 SNEGSKA come from the germline V gene (reference sequence). Trimming removed 0 bases from V and 1 base from J, with 6 bases in between. Here the CDR3 DNA reads TGCAGTGCTAGAGAAGGGGGGAACACTGAAGCTTTCTTT. Residues: CSAREGGNTEAFF.

Many counts were recorded for this clonotype. This likely comes from a read error, as the CDR3 has no conserved phenylalanine or tryptophan at its end. Because the CDR3's place on the DNA is in doubt, the DNA is left out and the CDR3 is given as listed by TCRdb. The rearrangement joins TRBV12-3 or TRBV12-4 to TRBJ1-1. The CDR3 totals 12 residues, both ends included. The CDR3 sequence: CASSSDTTCRSY.

The chain has TRBV7-9 and TRBJ2-1, with 9 bases identical to TRBD2. The V gene's germline CDR1 is SEHNR and CDR2 FQNEAQ (reference sequence). V dropped 10 bases and J dropped 5; count of bases not matched to a gene: 18. This CDR3 region has 17 residues. The CDR3 protein is CATHGTSFYEGDNEQFF. CDR3 in DNA: TGTGCCACCCATGGGACTAGCTTTTATGAGGGGGACAATGAGCAGTTCTTC.

This clonotype has at least ten counts. The chain carries TRBV5-4 and TRBJ2-5, with 7 nucleotides matching TRBD2. The CDR3 sequence is 14 residues long. V was clipped by 6 bases and J by 3 bases; unmatched bases: 8. The V gene's germline CDR1 is SGHNT and CDR2 YYREEE (reference sequence). The CDR3 DNA reads as TGTGCCAGCACCACCCGGACTAGTGAAGAGACCCAGTACTTC. Residues: CASTTRTSEETQYF.

This clonotype was counted at least ten times. One junction end disagrees with the germline gene, perhaps due to a read error. The rearrangement joins TRBV7-2 to TRBJ2-5; D ambiguous. CDR3 size: 14 residues. Germline V lookup: CDR1 SGHTA, CDR2 FQGNSA. The CDR3 bases are TGTGCCAGCAGCTTAGAGGGTAAAAGAGAGGCCCAGTACTTC. Amino acid sequence: CASSLEGKREAQYF.

This clonotype was counted at least ten times. The J gene is TRBJ1-5, the V gene TRBV6-2 or TRBV6-3, with unresolved D. V was cut by 2 bases and J by 9 bases, with 11 bases left in between. This CDR3 has 13 amino acids. The germline V gene encodes CDR1 MNHEY and CDR2 SVGEGT. In DNA form, the CDR3 reads TGTGCCAGCAGTTACGTGGGTACCGGGCCCCAGCATTTT. It specifies CASSYVGTGPQHF.

This clonotype occurred many times. The CDR3 region has the DNA TGTGCCAGCACCTCCCGAGAGGACACTGAAGCTTTCTTT. Its translation is CASTSREDTEAFF. The J gene is TRBJ1-1, the V gene TRBV6-6; D is uncertain. The CDR3 length is 13 residues. With 7 bases removed from V and 3 bases from J, the gap between germline ends came to 12 bases. Germline assignment: CDR1 MNHNY and CDR2 SVGAGI (reference sequence).

This clonotype has only a few counts. The gene calls are TRBV10-3 and TRBJ1-5, with D unresolved. V dropped 4 bases and J dropped 6 bases, with 10 bases sitting between them. CDR1 is ENHRY and CDR2 is SYGVKD in the germline V gene. This CDR3 contains 13 residues. The CDR3 loop reads CAISGIPGQPQHF. The CDR3 DNA follows: TGTGCCATCAGTGGGATCCCAGGTCAGCCCCAGCATTTT.